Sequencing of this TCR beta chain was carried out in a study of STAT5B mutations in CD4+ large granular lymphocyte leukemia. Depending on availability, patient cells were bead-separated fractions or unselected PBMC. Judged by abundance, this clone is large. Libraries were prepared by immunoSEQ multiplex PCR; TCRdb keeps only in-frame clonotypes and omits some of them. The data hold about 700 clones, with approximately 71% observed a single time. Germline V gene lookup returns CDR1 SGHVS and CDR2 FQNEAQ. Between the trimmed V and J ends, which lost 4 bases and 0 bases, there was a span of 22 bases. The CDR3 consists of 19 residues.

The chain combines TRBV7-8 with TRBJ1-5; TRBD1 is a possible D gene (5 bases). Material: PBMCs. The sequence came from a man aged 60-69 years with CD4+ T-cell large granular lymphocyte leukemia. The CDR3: CASSSSGSQGDYSNQPQHF. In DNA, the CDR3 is TGTGCCAGCAGCTCAAGCGGGTCCCAGGGCGATTATAGCAATCAGCCCCAGCATTTT.